This T cell receptor (beta chain) was captured in a study of CD8 T cells in ankylosing spondylitis (dated by TCRdb to about 2017). Regarding the complete study: T cell receptor beta repertoires were profiled in healthy donors and ankylosing spondylitis patients so that disease-linked TCR variants could be found. The full study cohort comprised around 23 ankylosing spondylitis patients and roughly 100 healthy donors. Samples of peripheral blood were taken, and for ankylosing spondylitis patients, synovial fluid was collected as well. The paper as a whole reports these results and caveats: Blood from ankylosing spondylitis patients appeared to be characterized by a TCR beta motif composed of eight highly homologous amino acid variants. A CD8+ phenotype was shown by the disease-linked clones, which were found at relatively low frequencies in peripheral blood. The disease-linked clones were reported as significantly enriched in matched synovial fluid samples from ankylosing spondylitis patients. Some motif variants had previously been reported in the synovial fluid and blood of reactive arthritis patients, which suggests shared mechanisms of disease initiation.

This clonotype was recorded at least ten times. The target of this receptor is not known. No much larger clonotype is one base removed from it; base qualities were not supplied. For sequencing, an Illumina HiSeq 2500 was employed. Quantitative 5'-RACE with molecular barcodes was used to prepare TCR beta libraries. As for how the authors treated the data: A new computational method, built on a probabilistic model of VDJ rearrangement, was used to identify disease-linked TCR variants. The public reads were reprocessed in TCRdb via fastp at Q25 and MiXCR, keeping in-frame beta chains. Each CDR3 protein gets just one entry, which takes the most common genes and DNA from the rows behind it. TCRdb's processing, not the authors' own work, is the source of the V and J calls. This sample is represented by some 840,000 distinct CDR3 sequences; 12% of them were singletons. The ten largest make up 0.51% of the sample.

Unmatched junction bases come to 10, with V trimmed by 6 bases and J by 6 bases. Counted from cysteine to phenylalanine, this CDR3 has 14 amino acids. The retained sequence is limited to the CDR3, 42 bases, with the frame set at the first base. The germline V gene (reference sequence) provides CDR1 DFQATT and CDR2 SNEGSKA. The material sequenced was blood, either unsorted or a sorted T cell fraction (not recorded which). The sequence links TRBV20-1 to TRBJ1-4, and 7 junctional nucleotides match TRBD1. This receptor was taken from a male donor with ankylosing spondylitis. The base sequence is TGCAGTGCAGCTCGCAGGGGGTCCGATGAAAAACTGTTTTTT. Translated, this is CSAARRGSDEKLFF.